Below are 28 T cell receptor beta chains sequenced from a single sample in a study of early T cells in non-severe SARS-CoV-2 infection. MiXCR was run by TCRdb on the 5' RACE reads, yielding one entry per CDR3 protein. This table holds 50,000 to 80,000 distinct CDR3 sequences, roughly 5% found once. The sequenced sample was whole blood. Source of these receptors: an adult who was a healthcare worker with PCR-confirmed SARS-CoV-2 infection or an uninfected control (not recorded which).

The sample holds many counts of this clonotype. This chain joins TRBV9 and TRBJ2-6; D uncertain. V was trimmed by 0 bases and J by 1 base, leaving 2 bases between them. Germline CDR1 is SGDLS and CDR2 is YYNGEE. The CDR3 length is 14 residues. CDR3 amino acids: CASSVGSGANVLTF. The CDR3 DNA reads TGTGCCAGCAGCGTAGGTTCTGGGGCCAACGTCCTGACTTTC. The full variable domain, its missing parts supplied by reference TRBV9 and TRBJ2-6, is DSGVTQTPKHLITATGQRVTLRCSPRSGDLSVYWYQQSLDQGLQFLIQYYNGEERAKGNILERFSAQQFPDLHSELNLSSLELGDSALYFCASSVGSGANVLTFGAGSRLTVL.

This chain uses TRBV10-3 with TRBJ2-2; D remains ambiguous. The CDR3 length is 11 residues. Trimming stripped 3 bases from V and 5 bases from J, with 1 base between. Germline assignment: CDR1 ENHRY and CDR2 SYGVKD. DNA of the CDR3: TGTGCCATCAGTGAAACCGGGGAGCTGTTTTTT. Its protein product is CAISETGELFF.

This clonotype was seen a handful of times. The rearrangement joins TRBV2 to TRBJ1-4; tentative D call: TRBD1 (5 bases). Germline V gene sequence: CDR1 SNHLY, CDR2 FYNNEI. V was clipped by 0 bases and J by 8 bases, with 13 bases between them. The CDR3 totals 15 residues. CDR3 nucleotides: TGTGCCAGCAGTGAAGCTGGGGGAAGGTGGGAAAAACTGTTTTTT. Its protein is CASSEAGGRWEKLFF.

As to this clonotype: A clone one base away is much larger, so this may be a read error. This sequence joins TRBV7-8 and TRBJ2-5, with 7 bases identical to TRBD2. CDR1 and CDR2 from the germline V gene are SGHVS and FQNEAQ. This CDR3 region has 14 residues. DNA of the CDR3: TGTGCCGGCAGACTAAGCGGGACTGGGGAGACCCAGTACTTC. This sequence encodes CAGRLSGTGETQYF.

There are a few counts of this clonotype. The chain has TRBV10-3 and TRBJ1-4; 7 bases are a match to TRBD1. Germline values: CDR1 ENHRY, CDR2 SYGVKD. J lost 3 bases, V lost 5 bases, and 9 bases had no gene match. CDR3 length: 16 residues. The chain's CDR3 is CAISSQGPLANEKLFF. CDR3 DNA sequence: TGTGCCATCAGTTCACAGGGGCCCCTGGCTAATGAAAAACTGTTTTTT.

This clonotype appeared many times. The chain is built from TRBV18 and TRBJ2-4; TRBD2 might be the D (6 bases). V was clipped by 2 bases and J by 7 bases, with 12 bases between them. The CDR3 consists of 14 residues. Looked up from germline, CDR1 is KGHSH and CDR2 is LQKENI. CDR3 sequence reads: CASSPGAGLNIQYF. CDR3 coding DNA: TGTGCCAGCTCACCAGGTGCGGGGTTGAACATTCAGTACTTC. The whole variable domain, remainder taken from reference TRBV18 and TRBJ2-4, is NAGVMQNPRHLVRRRGQEARLRCSPMKGHSHVYWYRQLPEEGLKFMVYLQKENIIDESGMPKERFSAEFPKEGPSILRIQQVVRGDSAAYFCASSPGAGLNIQYFGAGTRLSVL.

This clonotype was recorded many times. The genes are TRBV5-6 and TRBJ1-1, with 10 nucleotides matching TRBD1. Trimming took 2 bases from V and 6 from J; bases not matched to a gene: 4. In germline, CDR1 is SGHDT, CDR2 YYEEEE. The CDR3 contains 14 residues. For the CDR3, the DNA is TGTGCCAGCAGCTTCGGGACAGGGGTTTCTGAAGCTTTCTTT. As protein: CASSFGTGVSEAFF.

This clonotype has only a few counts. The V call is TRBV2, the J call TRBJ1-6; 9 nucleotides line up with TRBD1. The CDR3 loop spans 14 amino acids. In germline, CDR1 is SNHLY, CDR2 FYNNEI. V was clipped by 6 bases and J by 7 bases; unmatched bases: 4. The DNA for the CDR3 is TGTGCCAGCAGCCTGGACAGGGGAAATTCACCCCTCCACTTT. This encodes CASSLDRGNSPLHF.

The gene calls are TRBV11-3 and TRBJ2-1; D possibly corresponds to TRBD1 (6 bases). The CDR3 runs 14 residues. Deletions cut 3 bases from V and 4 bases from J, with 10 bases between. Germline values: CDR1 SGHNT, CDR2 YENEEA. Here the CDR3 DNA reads TGTGCCAGCAGCTTGGGACAAGGGTACAATGAGCAGTTCTTC. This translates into CASSLGQGYNEQFF.

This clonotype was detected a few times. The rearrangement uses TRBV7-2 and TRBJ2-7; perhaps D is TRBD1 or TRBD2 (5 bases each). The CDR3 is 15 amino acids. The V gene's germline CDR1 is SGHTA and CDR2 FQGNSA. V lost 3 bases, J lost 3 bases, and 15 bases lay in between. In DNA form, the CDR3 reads TGTGCCAGCAGCTTGGACCGGGACCCGGGCTACGAGCAGTACTTC. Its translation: CASSLDRDPGYEQYF.

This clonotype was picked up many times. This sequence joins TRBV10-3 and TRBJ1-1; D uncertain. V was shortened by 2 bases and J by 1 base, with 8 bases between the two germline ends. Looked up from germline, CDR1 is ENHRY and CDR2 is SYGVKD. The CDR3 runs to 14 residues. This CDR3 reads CAISEVGTNTEAFF. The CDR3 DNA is TGTGCCATCAGTGAGGTCGGTACGAACACTGAAGCTTTCTTT.

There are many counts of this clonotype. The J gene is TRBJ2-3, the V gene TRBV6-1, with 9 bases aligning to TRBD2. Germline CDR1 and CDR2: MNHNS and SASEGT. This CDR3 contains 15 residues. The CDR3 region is CASWRASGVTDTQYF. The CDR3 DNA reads TGTGCGAGCTGGAGGGCTAGCGGGGTCACAGATACGCAGTATTTT.

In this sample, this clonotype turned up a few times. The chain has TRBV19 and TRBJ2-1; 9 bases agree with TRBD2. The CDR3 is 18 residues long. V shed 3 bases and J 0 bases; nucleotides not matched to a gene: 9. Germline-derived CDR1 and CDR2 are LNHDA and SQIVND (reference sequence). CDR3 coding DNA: TGTGCCAGTAGTATGCGAGCGGGGGGCTTGAGCTCCTACAATGAGCAGTTCTTC. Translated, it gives CASSMRAGGLSSYNEQFF.

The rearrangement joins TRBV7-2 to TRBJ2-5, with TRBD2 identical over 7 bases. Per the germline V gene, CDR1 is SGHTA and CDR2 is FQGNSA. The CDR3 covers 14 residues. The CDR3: CAISEGGSGETQYF. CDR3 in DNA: TGTGCTATTTCGGAAGGCGGGAGTGGAGAGACCCAGTACTTC.

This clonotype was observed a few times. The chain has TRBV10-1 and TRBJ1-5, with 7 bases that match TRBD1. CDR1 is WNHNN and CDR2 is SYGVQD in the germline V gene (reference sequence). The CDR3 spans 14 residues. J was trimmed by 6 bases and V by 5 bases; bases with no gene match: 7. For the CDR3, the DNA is TGCGCCAGCAGTCCCGGGACAGCGGGTCAGCCCCAGCATTTT. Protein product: CASSPGTAGQPQHF.

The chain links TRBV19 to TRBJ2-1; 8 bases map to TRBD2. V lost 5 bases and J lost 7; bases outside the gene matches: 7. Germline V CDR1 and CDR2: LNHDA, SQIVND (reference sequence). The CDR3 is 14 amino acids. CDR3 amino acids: CASSYREGRNEQFF. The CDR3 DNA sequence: TGTGCCAGTAGTTACCGGGAGGGTCGTAATGAGCAGTTCTTC.

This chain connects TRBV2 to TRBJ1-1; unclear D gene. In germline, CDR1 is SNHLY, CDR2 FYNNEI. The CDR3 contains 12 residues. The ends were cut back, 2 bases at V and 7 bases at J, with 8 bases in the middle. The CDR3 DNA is TGTGCCAGCAGTGAATCTCTTGTTGAAGCTTTCTTT. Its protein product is CASSESLVEAFF.

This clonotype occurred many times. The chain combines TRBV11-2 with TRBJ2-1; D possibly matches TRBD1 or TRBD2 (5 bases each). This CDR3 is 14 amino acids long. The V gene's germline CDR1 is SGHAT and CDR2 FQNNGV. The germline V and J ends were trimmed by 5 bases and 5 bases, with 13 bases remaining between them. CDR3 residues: CASSPEGRHNEQFF. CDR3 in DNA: TGTGCCAGCAGCCCCGAGGGGCGACACAATGAGCAGTTCTTC.

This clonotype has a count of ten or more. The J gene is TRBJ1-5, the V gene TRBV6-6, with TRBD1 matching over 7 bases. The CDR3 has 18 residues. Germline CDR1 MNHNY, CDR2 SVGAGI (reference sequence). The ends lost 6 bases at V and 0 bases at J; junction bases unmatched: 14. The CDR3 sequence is CASRPTGIPTYSNQPQHF. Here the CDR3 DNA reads TGTGCCAGCAGACCGACAGGGATCCCCACTTATAGCAATCAGCCCCAGCATTTT.

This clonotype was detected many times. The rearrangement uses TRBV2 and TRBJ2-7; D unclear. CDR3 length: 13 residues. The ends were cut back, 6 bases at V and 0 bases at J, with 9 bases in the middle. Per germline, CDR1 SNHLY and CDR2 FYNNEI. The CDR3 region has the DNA TGTGCCAGCAGGGGCAGGTTCTCCTACGAGCAGTACTTC. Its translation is CASRGRFSYEQYF.

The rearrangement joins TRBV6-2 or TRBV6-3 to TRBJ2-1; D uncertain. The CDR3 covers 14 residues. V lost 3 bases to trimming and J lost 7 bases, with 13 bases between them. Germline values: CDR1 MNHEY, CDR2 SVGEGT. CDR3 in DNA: TGTGCCAGCAGTTATCCCCAGCTACAGAATGAGCAGTTCTTC. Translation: CASSYPQLQNEQFF.

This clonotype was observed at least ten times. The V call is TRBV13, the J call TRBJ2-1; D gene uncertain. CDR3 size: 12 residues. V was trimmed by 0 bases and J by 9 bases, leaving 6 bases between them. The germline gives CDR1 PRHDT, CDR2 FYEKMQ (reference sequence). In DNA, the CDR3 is TGTGCCAGCAGCTTAGGGGCTGGTGAGCAGTTCTTC. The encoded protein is CASSLGAGEQFF.

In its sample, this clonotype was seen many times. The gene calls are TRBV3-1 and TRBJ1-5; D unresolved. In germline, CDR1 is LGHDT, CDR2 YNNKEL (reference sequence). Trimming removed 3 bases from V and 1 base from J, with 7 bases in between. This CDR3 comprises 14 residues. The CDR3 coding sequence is TGTGCCAGCAGCCATATAGGGAGCAATCAGCCCCAGCATTTT. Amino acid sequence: CASSHIGSNQPQHF.

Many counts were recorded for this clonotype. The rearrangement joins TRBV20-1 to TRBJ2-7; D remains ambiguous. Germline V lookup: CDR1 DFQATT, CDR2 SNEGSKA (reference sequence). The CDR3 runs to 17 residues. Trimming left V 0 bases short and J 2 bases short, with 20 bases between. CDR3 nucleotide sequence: TGCAGTGCTAGAGATCGACTTATCAAGGGCCTTACCTACGAGCAGTACTTC. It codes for CSARDRLIKGLTYEQYF.

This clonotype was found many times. The CDR3 coding sequence is TGCGCCAGCAGCTCCTCCTACGAGCAGTACTTC. Amino acid sequence: CASSSSYEQYF. The rearrangement uses TRBV5-1 and TRBJ2-7, with D uncertain. This CDR3 has 11 residues. The germline V and J ends were trimmed by 3 bases and 0 bases, with 1 base remaining between them. Germline V CDR1 and CDR2: SGHRS, YFSETQ.

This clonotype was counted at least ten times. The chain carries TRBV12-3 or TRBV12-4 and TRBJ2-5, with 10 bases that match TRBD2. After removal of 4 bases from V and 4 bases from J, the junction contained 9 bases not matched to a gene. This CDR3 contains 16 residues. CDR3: CASSSTAGGAPETQYF. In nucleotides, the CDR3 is TGTGCCAGCAGTTCGACAGCGGGGGGGGCCCCAGAGACCCAGTACTTC.

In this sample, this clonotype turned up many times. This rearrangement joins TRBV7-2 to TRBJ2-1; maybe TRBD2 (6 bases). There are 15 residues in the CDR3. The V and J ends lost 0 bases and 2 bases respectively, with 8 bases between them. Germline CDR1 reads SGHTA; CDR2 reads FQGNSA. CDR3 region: CASSLAGGTYNEQFF. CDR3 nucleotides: TGTGCCAGCAGCTTAGCGGGAGGTACCTACAATGAGCAGTTCTTC.

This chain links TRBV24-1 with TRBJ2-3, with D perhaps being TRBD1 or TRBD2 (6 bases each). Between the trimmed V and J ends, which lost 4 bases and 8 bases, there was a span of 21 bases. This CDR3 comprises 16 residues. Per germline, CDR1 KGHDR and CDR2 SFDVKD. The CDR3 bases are TGTGCCACCAGTGACCGGGACGTCACAGGGACTGGTACGCAGTATTTT. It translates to CATSDRDVTGTGTQYF.